What follows are 10 T cell receptor beta chains derived from one specimen sequenced in a study of response to subunit inactivated influenza vaccine. TCRdb reprocessed the RT-PCR reads via MiXCR and lists one record per CDR3 protein. The sample lists about 520,000 distinct CDR3 sequences; approximately 7.3% were seen once. Material: PBMCs from blood, obtained around 25 months after vaccination. These receptors all stem from a man aged 50 to 69 who received an inactivated influenza vaccine.

This clonotype was observed at least ten times. This chain links TRBV11-1 with TRBJ2-1; 11 positions agree with TRBD2. CDR1 is SGHAT, CDR2 FQDESV, per germline (reference sequence). V shed 7 bases, J shed 3 bases, and the junction held 14 bases outside the gene matches. This CDR3 spans 18 amino acids. Written as DNA, the CDR3 is TGTGCCAGCACTTTCCCTGAAACCGGGACTAGCGGCTACAATGAGCAGTTCTTC. This sequence encodes CASTFPETGTSGYNEQFF.

In its sample, this clonotype was seen a few times. V is TRBV7-2 and J is TRBJ1-1; D is unresolved. The CDR3 length is 15 residues. Per the germline V gene, CDR1 is SGHTA and CDR2 is FQGNSA. Trimming took off 1 base at V and 0 bases at J, with 9 bases between the two ends. The CDR3 region has the DNA TGTGCCAGCAGCTTAGGTGCAGGTTTGAACACTGAAGCTTTCTTT. Its translation is CASSLGAGLNTEAFF.

This clonotype was seen a handful of times. In DNA, the CDR3 is TGTGCCAGCTCACCAAACCGGGACAGGGGGCCCAATGAGCAGTTCTTC. Translation: CASSPNRDRGPNEQFF. V usage is TRBV18 and J usage is TRBJ2-1; 12 bases match TRBD1. Losses at the gene ends were 2 bases for V and 6 bases for J; bases not matched to a gene: 5. The CDR3 has 16 amino acids. In germline, CDR1 is KGHSH, CDR2 LQKENI.

This clonotype came up many times. The chain joins TRBV5-1 to TRBJ1-1; TRBD1 matches 7 bases. CDR3 size: 15 residues. Germline trimming cut 0 bases from V and 0 bases from J; bases unmatched to any gene: 2. Germline V gene sequence: CDR1 SGHRS, CDR2 YFSETQ. Written as DNA, the CDR3 is TGCGCCAGCAGCTTGGGGGACAGTTTGAACACTGAAGCTTTCTTT. This sequence encodes CASSLGDSLNTEAFF.

The chain employs TRBV28 and TRBJ1-2; D is unresolved. The germline V and J ends were trimmed by 5 bases and 8 bases, with 9 bases remaining between them. Germline values: CDR1 MDHEN, CDR2 SYDVKM. The CDR3 consists of 11 residues. The CDR3 is CASSTRRGYTF. CDR3 nucleotides: TGTGCCAGCAGTACCCGGCGGGGCTACACCTTC.

The V call is TRBV4-3, the J call TRBJ1-3, with D unresolved. Trimming pared 3 bases from V and 2 bases from J, leaving 14 bases between. From germline, CDR1 is LGHNA and CDR2 YSLEER. The length of the CDR3 is 16 residues. This CDR3 is CASSQDWVRTGNTIYF. CDR3 coding DNA: TGCGCCAGCAGCCAGGATTGGGTACGGACTGGAAACACCATATATTTT.

This clonotype has ten or more counts. CDR3 protein: CASSYPSEAFF. The CDR3 DNA follows: TGTGCCAGCAGTTACCCTTCTGAAGCTTTCTTT. This chain links TRBV6-2 or TRBV6-3 with TRBJ1-1; D not certain. The CDR3 length is 11 residues. V was trimmed by 2 bases and J by 6 bases, leaving 4 bases between them. Germline lookup yields CDR1 MNHEY and CDR2 SVGEGT.

The chain recombines TRBV15 with TRBJ1-2, with TRBD1 matching 7 bases. The CDR3 runs 13 residues. CDR1 is LNHNV and CDR2 is YYDKDF in the germline V gene (reference sequence). Trimming took 4 bases from V and 8 from J; bases not matched to a gene: 7. The CDR3 protein is CATSKRTGGGYTF. DNA of the CDR3: TGTGCCACCAGCAAAAGGACAGGTGGCGGCTACACCTTC.

The chain links TRBV7-2 to TRBJ2-7; TRBD1 agrees at 9 bases. Germline V gene data show CDR1 as SGHTA and CDR2 as FQGNSA. The ends lost 5 bases at V and 2 bases at J; junction bases unmatched: 7. The CDR3 runs to 15 residues. The CDR3 is CASSRTGEGTYEQYF. CDR3 coding DNA: TGTGCCAGCAGCCGGACAGGGGAGGGGACCTACGAGCAGTACTTC.

At least ten counts were recorded for this clonotype. The DNA for the CDR3 is TGTGCCAGCAGTGGCGGCTCCTACAATGAGCAGTTCTTC. Translation gives CASSGGSYNEQFF. The genes are TRBV2 and TRBJ2-1; D not resolved. Germline lookup yields CDR1 SNHLY and CDR2 FYNNEI. Trimming stripped 4 bases from V and 0 bases from J, with 4 bases between. The CDR3 extends over 13 amino acids.